This T cell receptor (beta chain) is drawn from a study of T cells after yellow fever vaccination. About the research overall: Preparation used SMART-Seq v4 Ultra Low Input for the low-cell-number fractions. Overall study findings and caveats: CD4 and CD8 compartments shared a small share of clonotypes, likely from convergent recombination.

On this clonotype: Antigen specificity is unknown.

The CDR3 runs 14 residues. V was pared by 6 bases and J by 4 bases, with 5 bases of the junction left unmatched. CDR1 and CDR2 from the germline V gene are MGHRA and YSYEKL. A process of 5'RACE template switching, which added a universal primer site and UMIs, was used to make TCR cDNA. Using its own MiXCR run on the 5' RACE reads, TCRdb lists one record per CDR3 protein. This sample has 150,000 to 200,000 distinct CDR3 sequences, with approximately 9.7% found just once. The source is a man between 18 and 35 years old who received the YFV17D yellow fever vaccine. The chain is built from TRBV4-1 and TRBJ2-5; 10 bases map to TRBD2. This specimen was CD8+ T cells sorted from PBMCs, taken 45 days after the yellow fever booster vaccination. The CDR3 loop reads CASRPAGGRETQYF. The CDR3 bases are TGCGCCAGCAGACCAGCGGGGGGGCGAGAGACCCAGTACTTC.